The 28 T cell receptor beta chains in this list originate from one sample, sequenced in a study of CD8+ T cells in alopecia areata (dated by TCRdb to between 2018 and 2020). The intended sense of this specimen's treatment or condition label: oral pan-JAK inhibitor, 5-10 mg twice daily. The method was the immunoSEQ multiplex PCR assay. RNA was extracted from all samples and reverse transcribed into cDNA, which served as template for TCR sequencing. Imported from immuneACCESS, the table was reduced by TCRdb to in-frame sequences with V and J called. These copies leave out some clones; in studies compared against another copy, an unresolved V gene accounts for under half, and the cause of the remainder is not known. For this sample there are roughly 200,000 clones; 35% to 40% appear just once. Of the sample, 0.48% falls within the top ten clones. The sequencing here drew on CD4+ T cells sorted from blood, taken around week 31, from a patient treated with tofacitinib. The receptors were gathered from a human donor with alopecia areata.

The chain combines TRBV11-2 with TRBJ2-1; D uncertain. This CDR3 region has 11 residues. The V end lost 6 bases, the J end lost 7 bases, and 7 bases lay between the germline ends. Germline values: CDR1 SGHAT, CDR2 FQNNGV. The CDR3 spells CASRTSNEQFF. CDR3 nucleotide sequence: TGTGCCAGCAGGACTTCTAATGAGCAGTTCTTC.

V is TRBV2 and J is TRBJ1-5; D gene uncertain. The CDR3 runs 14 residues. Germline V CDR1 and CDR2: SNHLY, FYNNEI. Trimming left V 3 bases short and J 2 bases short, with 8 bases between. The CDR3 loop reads CASSERVGNQPQHF. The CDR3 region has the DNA TGTGCCAGCAGTGAGAGGGTGGGCAATCAGCCCCAGCATTTT.

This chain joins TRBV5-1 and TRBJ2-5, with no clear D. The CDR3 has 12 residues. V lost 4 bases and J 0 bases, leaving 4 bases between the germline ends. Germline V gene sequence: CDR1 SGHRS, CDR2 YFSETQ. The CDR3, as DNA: TGCGCCAGCAGCCCGAACCAAGAGACCCAGTACTTC. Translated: CASSPNQETQYF.

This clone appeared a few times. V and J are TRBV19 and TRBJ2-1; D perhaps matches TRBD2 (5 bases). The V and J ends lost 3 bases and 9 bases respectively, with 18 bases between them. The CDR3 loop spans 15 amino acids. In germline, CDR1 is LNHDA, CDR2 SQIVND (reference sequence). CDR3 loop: CASSIGSLSGTEQFF. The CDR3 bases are TGTGCCAGTAGTATTGGGAGCCTCTCGGGTACTGAGCAGTTCTTC.

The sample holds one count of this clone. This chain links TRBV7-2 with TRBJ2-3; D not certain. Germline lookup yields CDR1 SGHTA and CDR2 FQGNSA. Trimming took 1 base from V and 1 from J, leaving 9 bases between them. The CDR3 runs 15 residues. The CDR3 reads CASSLDWLGTDTQYF. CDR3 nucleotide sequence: TGTGCCAGCAGCTTAGACTGGCTAGGCACAGATACGCAGTATTTT.

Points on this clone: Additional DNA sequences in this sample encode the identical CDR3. The CDR3 bases are TGTGCCAGCGGGGAGGGCGGAACAGATACGCAGTATTTT. Translating it yields CASGEGGTDTQYF. The chain employs TRBV19 and TRBJ2-3; 7 nucleotides agree with TRBD2. From germline, CDR1 is LNHDA and CDR2 SQIVND (reference sequence). Unmatched junction bases numbered 6, after V lost 9 bases and J lost 3 bases. The CDR3 sequence is 13 residues long.

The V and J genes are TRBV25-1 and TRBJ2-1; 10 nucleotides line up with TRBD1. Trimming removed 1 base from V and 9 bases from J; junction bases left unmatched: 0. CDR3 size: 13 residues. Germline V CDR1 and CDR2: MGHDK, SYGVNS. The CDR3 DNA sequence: TGTGCCAGCAGTGAATGGACAGGGGGTGAGCAGTTCTTC. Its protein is CASSEWTGGEQFF.

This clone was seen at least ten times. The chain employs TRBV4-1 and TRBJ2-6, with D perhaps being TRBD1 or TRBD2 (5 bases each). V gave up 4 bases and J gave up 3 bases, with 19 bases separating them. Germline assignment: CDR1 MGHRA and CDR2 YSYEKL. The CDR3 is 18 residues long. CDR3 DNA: TGCGCCAGCAGCCGGGGACCAGCCGCCTCGGATGGGGCCAACGTCCTGACTTTC. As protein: CASSRGPAASDGANVLTF.

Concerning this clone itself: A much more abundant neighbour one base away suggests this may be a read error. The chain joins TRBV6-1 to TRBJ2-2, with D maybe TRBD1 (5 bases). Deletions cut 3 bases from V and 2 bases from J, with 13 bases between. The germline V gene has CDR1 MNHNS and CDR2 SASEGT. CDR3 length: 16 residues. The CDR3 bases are TGTGCCAGCAGTGAGGGCAGGGCCCCCAACACCGGGGAGCTGTTTTTT. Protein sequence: CASSEGRAPNTGELFF.

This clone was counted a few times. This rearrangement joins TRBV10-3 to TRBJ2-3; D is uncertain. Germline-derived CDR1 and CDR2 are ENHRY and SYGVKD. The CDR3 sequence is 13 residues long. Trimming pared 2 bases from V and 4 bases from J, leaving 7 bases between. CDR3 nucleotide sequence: TGTGCCATCAGTGAGGGTCAGGCAGATACGCAGTATTTT. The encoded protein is CAISEGQADTQYF.

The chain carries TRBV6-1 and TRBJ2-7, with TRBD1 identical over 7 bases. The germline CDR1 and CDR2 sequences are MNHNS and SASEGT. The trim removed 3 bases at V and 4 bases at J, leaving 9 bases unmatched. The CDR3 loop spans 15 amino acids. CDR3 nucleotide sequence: TGTGCCAGCAGTGACCGACAGGGCGCTACTTACGAGCAGTACTTC. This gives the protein CASSDRQGATYEQYF.

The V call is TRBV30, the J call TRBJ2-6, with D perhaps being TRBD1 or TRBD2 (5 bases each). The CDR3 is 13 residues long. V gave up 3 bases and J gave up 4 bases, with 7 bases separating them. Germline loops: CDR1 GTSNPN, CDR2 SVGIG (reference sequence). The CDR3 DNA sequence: TGTGCCTGGAGAGGGACCGGGGCCAACGTCCTGACTTTC. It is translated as CAWRGTGANVLTF.

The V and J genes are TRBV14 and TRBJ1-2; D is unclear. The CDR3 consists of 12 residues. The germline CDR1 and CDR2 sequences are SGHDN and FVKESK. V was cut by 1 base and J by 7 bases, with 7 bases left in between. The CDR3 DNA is TGTGCCAGCAGCCAAGGGAGATTTGGCTACACCTTC. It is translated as CASSQGRFGYTF.

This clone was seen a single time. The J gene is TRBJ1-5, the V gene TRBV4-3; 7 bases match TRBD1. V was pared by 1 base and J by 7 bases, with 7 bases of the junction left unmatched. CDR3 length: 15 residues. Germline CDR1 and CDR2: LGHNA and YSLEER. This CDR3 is CASSQANRGSQPQHF. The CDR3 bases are TGCGCCAGCAGCCAAGCGAACAGGGGTTCCCAGCCCCAGCATTTT.

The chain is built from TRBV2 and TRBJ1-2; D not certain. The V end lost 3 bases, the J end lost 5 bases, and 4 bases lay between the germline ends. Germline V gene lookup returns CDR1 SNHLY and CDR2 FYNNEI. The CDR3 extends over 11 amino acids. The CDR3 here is CASSEGYGYTF. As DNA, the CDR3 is TGTGCCAGCAGTGAGGGGTATGGCTACACCTTC.

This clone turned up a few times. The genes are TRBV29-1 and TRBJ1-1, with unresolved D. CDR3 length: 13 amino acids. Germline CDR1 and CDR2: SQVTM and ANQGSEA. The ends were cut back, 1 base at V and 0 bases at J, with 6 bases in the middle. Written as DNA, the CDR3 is TGCAGCGTTGAAGTAGGTATGAACACTGAAGCTTTCTTT. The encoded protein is CSVEVGMNTEAFF.

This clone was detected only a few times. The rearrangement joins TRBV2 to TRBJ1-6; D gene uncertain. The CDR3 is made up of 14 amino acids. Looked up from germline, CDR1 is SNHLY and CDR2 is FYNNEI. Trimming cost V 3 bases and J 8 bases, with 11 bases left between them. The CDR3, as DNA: TGTGCCAGCAGTGAGGTTCAGCTTCATTCACCCCTCCACTTT. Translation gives CASSEVQLHSPLHF. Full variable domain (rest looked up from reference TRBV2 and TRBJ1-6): EPEVTQTPSHQVTQMGQEVILRCVPISNHLYFYWYRQILGQKVEFLVSFYNNEISEKSEIFDDQFSVERPDGSNFTLKIRSTKLEDSAMYFCASSEVQLHSPLHFGNGTRLTVT.

CDR3 nucleotide sequence: TGTGCCAGCAGCACGACTAGCGGGTCGTACAATGAGCAGTTCTTC. Its translation is CASSTTSGSYNEQFF. The rearrangement uses TRBV7-2 and TRBJ2-1; 10 bases are shared with TRBD2. Germline lookup yields CDR1 SGHTA and CDR2 FQGNSA. This CDR3 region has 15 residues. The J segment lost 4 bases and the V segment lost 5 bases, leaving 5 bases of the junction unmatched.

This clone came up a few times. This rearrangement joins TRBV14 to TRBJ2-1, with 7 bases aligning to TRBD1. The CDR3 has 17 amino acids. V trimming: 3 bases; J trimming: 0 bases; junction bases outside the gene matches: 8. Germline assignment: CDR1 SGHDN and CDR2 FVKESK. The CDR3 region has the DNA TGTGCCAGCAGCCACCCTGGGACAGAACACTCCTACAATGAGCAGTTCTTC. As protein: CASSHPGTEHSYNEQFF. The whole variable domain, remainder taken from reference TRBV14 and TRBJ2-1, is EAGVTQFPSHSVIEKGQTVTLRCDPISGHDNLYWYRRVMGKEIKFLLHFVKESKQDESGMPNNRFLAERTGGTYSTLKVQPAELEDSGVYFCASSHPGTEHSYNEQFFGPGTRLTVL.

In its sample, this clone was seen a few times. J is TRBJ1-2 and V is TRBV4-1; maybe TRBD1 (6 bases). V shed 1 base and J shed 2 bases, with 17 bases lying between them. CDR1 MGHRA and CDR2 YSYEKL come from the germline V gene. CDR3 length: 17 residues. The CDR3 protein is CASSQGLGGRRNYGYTF. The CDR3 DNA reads TGCGCCAGCAGCCAAGGTCTTGGGGGGCGCAGGAACTATGGCTACACCTTC.

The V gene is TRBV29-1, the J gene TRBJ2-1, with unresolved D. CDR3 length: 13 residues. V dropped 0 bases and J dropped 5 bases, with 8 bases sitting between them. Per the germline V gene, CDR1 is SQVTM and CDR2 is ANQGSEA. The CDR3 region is CSVEDGFHNEQFF. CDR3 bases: TGCAGCGTTGAAGACGGATTCCACAATGAGCAGTTCTTC.

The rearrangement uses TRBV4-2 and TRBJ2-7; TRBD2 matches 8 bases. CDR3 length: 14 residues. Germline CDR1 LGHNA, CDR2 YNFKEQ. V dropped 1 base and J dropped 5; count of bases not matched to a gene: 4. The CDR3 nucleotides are TGTGCCAGCAGCCAAGGAGATAGCGGGGACGAGCAGTACTTC. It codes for CASSQGDSGDEQYF.

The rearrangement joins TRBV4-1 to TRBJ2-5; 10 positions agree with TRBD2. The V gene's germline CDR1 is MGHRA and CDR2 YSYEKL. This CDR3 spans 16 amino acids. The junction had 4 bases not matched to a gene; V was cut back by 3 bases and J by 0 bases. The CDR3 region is CASSQNSGGYQETQYF. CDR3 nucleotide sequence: TGCGCCAGCAGCCAGAATAGCGGGGGGTACCAAGAGACCCAGTACTTC.

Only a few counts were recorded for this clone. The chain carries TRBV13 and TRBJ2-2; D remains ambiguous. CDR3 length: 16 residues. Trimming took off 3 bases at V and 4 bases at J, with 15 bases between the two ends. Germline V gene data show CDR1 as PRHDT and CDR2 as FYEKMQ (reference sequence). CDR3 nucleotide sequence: TGTGCCAGCAGCTTCACAGTGATCAGGAGCACCGGGGAGCTGTTTTTT. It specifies CASSFTVIRSTGELFF.

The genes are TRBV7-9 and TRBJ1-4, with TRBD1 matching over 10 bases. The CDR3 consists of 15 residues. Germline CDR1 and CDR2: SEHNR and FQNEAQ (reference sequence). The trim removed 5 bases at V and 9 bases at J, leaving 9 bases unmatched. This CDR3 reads CASSNTGGQGKKLFF. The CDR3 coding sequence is TGTGCCAGCAGCAACACGGGGGGACAGGGGAAAAAACTGTTTTTT.

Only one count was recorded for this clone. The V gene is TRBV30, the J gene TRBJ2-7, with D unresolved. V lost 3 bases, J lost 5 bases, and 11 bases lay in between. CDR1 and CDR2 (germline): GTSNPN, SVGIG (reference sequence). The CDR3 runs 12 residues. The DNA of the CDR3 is TGTGCCTGGAGCGGTCTTTCCAACGAGCAGTACTTC. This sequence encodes CAWSGLSNEQYF. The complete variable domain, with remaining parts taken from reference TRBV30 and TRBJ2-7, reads SQTIHQWPATLVQPVGSPLSLECTVEGTSNPNLYWYRQAAGRGLQLLFYSVGIGQISSEVPQNLSASRPQDRQFILSSKKLLLSDSGFYLCAWSGLSNEQYFGPGTRLTVT.

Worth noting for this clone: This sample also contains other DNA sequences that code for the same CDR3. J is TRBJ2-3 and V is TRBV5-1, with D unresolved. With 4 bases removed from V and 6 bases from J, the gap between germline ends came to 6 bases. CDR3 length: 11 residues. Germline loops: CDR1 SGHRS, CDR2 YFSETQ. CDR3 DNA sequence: TGCGCCAGCAGCCTCAGGGATACGCAGTATTTT. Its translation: CASSLRDTQYF.

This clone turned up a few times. CDR3 region: CASRREEGYSYTF. The CDR3, as DNA: TGTGCCAGCCGTCGAGAGGAGGGATATAGCTACACCTTC. This sequence joins TRBV6-6 and TRBJ1-2; D not certain. V lost 8 bases and J 9 bases, leaving 19 bases between the germline ends. The CDR3 contains 13 residues. Germline CDR1 MNHNY, CDR2 SVGAGI (reference sequence).